The 32 T cell receptor beta chains below all came from one sample that was sequenced in a study of T-cell memory formation after mild COVID-19. One entry per CDR3 protein results from TCRdb running MiXCR on the 5' RACE reads. Here the sample spans under 650,000 distinct CDR3 sequences, more than 15% being singletons. Material: PBMCs or a T cell subset sorted from them (not recorded which). Source of these receptors: an adult woman who had mild COVID-19 (a few samples of this study predate the infection). Cell type and time point are not known.

This clonotype was seen a handful of times. CDR3 DNA: TGTGCCAGCGGACTTGGACTAGCTAGGGATGAGCAGTTCTTC. Translated, it gives CASGLGLARDEQFF. The J gene is TRBJ2-1, the V gene TRBV6-5, with 8 bases matching TRBD2. The germline V gene has CDR1 MNHEY and CDR2 SVGAGI. The CDR3 has 14 residues. V gave up 8 bases and J gave up 8 bases; unmatched junction bases: 11.

This clonotype has more than one count but fewer than ten. The rearrangement links TRBV5-3 to TRBJ2-2; D might be TRBD2 (5 bases). TRBV5-3 is placed among ORFs of uncertain function. V lost 4 bases and J 4 bases, leaving 8 bases between the germline ends. This CDR3 contains 13 residues. The CDR3 nucleotides are TGTGCCAGAAGCATTGGACTCACCGGGGAGCTGTTTTTT. Translated: CARSIGLTGELFF.

There are many counts of this clonotype. This chain connects TRBV5-6 to TRBJ2-6, with D possibly being TRBD2 (7 bases). Deletions cut 2 bases from V and 0 bases from J, with 24 bases between. The CDR3 covers 21 residues. Looked up from germline, CDR1 is SGHDT and CDR2 is YYEEEE. The CDR3 bases are TGTGCCAGCAGCTTAAATCCAACTTGGGGGGGCCTGGGCTCTGGGGCCAACGTCCTGACTTTC. Its protein product is CASSLNPTWGGLGSGANVLTF.

This clonotype was picked up many times. The V call is TRBV29-1, the J call TRBJ2-7, with 9 bases lining up with TRBD1. J gave up 3 bases and V 4 bases, and 4 bases lay outside the gene matches. Germline assignment: CDR1 SQVTM and CDR2 ANQGSEA. The CDR3 spans 13 residues. The CDR3 DNA reads TGCAGCGTTGTGGACAGGGGAGGCTACGAGCAGTACTTC. The encoded protein is CSVVDRGGYEQYF.

The V call is TRBV4-1, the J call TRBJ2-7, with TRBD2 as a possible D gene (5 bases). This CDR3 comprises 15 residues. Trimming shortened V by 0 bases and J by 7 bases, and 16 bases separated the two germline ends. The germline V gene has CDR1 MGHRA and CDR2 YSYEKL. CDR3 protein: CASSQEDLRRREQYF. The CDR3 DNA is TGCGCCAGCAGCCAAGAGGACCTCCGGAGGAGGGAGCAGTACTTC.

This clonotype was seen a few times. V usage is TRBV4-1 and J usage is TRBJ2-7; the D is unclear. Germline V gene data show CDR1 as MGHRA and CDR2 as YSYEKL. CDR3 length equals 11 residues. V was clipped by 8 bases and J by 5 bases, with 10 bases between them. The CDR3 coding sequence is TGCGCCAGCTCGGCTAGGGACGAGCAGTACTTC. It specifies CASSARDEQYF.

This clonotype was counted many times. This sequence joins TRBV6-6 and TRBJ2-7, with 8 bases aligning to TRBD2. Germline V lookup: CDR1 MNHNY, CDR2 SVGAGI (reference sequence). This CDR3 has 13 residues. J gave up 6 bases and V 3 bases, and 4 bases lay outside the gene matches. The CDR3 here is CASSYSGTSEQYF. The CDR3 DNA follows: TGTGCCAGCAGTTATAGCGGGACTAGCGAGCAGTACTTC.

This clonotype was picked up many times. The gene calls are TRBV7-6 and TRBJ2-3; D remains unclear. This CDR3 is built from 14 residues. Germline-derived CDR1 and CDR2 are SGHVS and FNYEAQ. Trimming took off 5 bases at V and 3 bases at J, with 12 bases between the two ends. The CDR3 DNA follows: TGTGCCAGCAGCCCCCCCCTCAGAACAGATACGCAGTATTTT. It yields the protein CASSPPLRTDTQYF.

This CDR3 reads CATSDSTPRGSYGYTF. The CDR3 DNA sequence: TGTGCCACCAGTGATTCGACCCCCAGGGGCAGCTATGGCTACACCTTC. The chain uses TRBV24-1 and TRBJ1-2; D possibly corresponds to TRBD1 (6 bases). The CDR3 contains 16 residues. Germline V CDR1 and CDR2: KGHDR, SFDVKD. Trimming stripped 2 bases from V and 4 bases from J, with 16 bases between.

Comments on this clonotype: Germline and junction disagree at one end, which may indicate a read error. The chain combines TRBV15 with TRBJ2-1, with D tentatively TRBD1 (5 bases). The CDR3 is 11 amino acids. From germline, CDR1 is LNHNV and CDR2 YYDKDF (reference sequence). The CDR3 nucleotides are TGTGCCACCAGCGACAGCAATGGGCAGTTCTTC. Its protein is CATSDSNGQFF.

With respect to this clonotype: A much larger clone lies one base from this, so it may be a read error. The CDR3 spells CASSPAGNQPQHF. The CDR3 DNA sequence: TGTGCCAGCAGCCCCGCGGGCAATCAGCCCCAGCATTTT. This rearrangement joins TRBV12-3 or TRBV12-4 to TRBJ1-5; D remains unclear. The V and J ends lost 6 bases and 2 bases respectively, with 8 bases between them. This CDR3 is built from 13 residues.

This clonotype was seen ten or more times. The genes are TRBV18 and TRBJ2-7, with TRBD2 matching 9 bases. The CDR3 contains 17 residues. Germline assignment: CDR1 KGHSH and CDR2 LQKENI. Germline trimming cut 2 bases from V and 1 base from J; bases unmatched to any gene: 9. This chain's CDR3 is CASSPSLLAGPSYEQYF. The CDR3 region has the DNA TGTGCCAGCTCACCAAGTCTCCTAGCGGGACCATCCTACGAGCAGTACTTC.

This clonotype has just a few counts. Written as DNA, the CDR3 is TGTGCCAGCTCACCCGGACAGGGCCCGACCGAAAAACTGTTTTTT. It is translated as CASSPGQGPTEKLFF. The chain has TRBV18 and TRBJ1-4; 8 nucleotides line up with TRBD1. This CDR3 comprises 15 residues. In germline, CDR1 is KGHSH, CDR2 LQKENI. V trimming: 3 bases; J trimming: 8 bases; junction bases outside the gene matches: 8.

The sample holds a few counts of this clonotype. The chain links TRBV3-1 to TRBJ2-7, with 8 positions matching TRBD1. V shed 1 base, J shed 4 bases, and the junction held 9 bases outside the gene matches. The CDR3 is 16 amino acids. Germline V lookup: CDR1 LGHDT, CDR2 YNNKEL (reference sequence). CDR3 nucleotide sequence: TGTGCCAGCAGCCAAGGCCCCGGGACAGGATCATACGAGCAGTACTTC. Its translation is CASSQGPGTGSYEQYF.

The rearrangement uses TRBV19 and TRBJ2-2; D remains unclear. V was trimmed by 4 bases and J by 6 bases, leaving 12 bases between them. The CDR3 is made up of 14 amino acids. Per germline, CDR1 LNHDA and CDR2 SQIVND (reference sequence). CDR3 sequence reads: CASSTQTGAGELFF. The CDR3 coding sequence is TGTGCCAGTAGTACTCAGACTGGAGCCGGGGAGCTGTTTTTT.

In its sample, this clonotype was seen a few times. This chain connects TRBV12-3 or TRBV12-4 to TRBJ2-5; no firm D call. CDR3 length: 14 amino acids. V was pared by 3 bases and J by 5 bases, with 13 bases between. CDR3 coding DNA: TGTGCCAGCAGTTTTAGTGGTCCCCGGGAGACCCAGTACTTC. Translated, it gives CASSFSGPRETQYF.

J is TRBJ2-3 and V is TRBV5-1; D might be TRBD1 or TRBD2, each matching 5 bases. CDR1 and CDR2 (germline): SGHRS, YFSETQ. The CDR3 length is 14 residues. V was pared by 8 bases and J by 3 bases, with 16 bases between. CDR3 coding DNA: TGCGCCAGTAAGGGGCGGGTCGGGACAGATACGCAGTATTTT. Amino acid sequence: CASKGRVGTDTQYF.

This clonotype has more than one count but fewer than ten. The rearrangement joins TRBV7-9 to TRBJ1-4; perhaps TRBD1 as D (5 bases). The V and J ends lost 1 base and 2 bases respectively, with 8 bases between them. The CDR3 has 15 amino acids. Looked up from germline, CDR1 is SEHNR and CDR2 is FQNEAQ (reference sequence). The CDR3 here is CASSLVRETNEKLFF. CDR3 DNA sequence: TGTGCCAGCAGCTTAGTCAGGGAGACTAATGAAAAACTGTTTTTT.

The chain links TRBV4-2 to TRBJ2-3; D is undetermined. The germline CDR1 and CDR2 sequences are LGHNA and YNFKEQ. V gave up 1 base and J gave up 1 base, with 15 bases separating them. The CDR3 spans 17 residues. The CDR3 DNA sequence: TGTGCCAGCAGCCAAGTCCTCCTAGAGGTCGGCACAGATACGCAGTATTTT. It yields the protein CASSQVLLEVGTDTQYF.

This clonotype occurred a few times. This rearrangement joins TRBV6-5 to TRBJ2-1; 7 nucleotides align to TRBD2. V trimming: 4 bases; J trimming: 4 bases; junction bases outside the gene matches: 1. CDR3 length equals 13 residues. Germline assignment: CDR1 MNHEY and CDR2 SVGAGI. The CDR3 nucleotides read TGTGCCAGCAGTTCCGGGAGGTACAATGAGCAGTTCTTC. Amino acids: CASSSGRYNEQFF.

This clonotype was found a few times. The genes are TRBV3-1 and TRBJ2-3; D uncertain. The CDR3 covers 15 residues. The germline V gene has CDR1 LGHDT and CDR2 YNNKEL (reference sequence). V was cut by 1 base and J by 1 base, with 9 bases left in between. CDR3 residues: CASSQATLGTDTQYF. CDR3 nucleotides: TGTGCCAGCAGCCAAGCAACATTGGGCACAGATACGCAGTATTTT.

The sample holds a few counts of this clonotype. The chain has TRBV5-1 and TRBJ2-3; 9 bases match TRBD1. The V segment lost 3 bases and the J segment 2 bases; nucleotides outside the gene matches: 4. This CDR3 contains 15 residues. Germline V gene lookup returns CDR1 SGHRS and CDR2 YFSETQ. The DNA for the CDR3 is TGCGCCAGCAGCTATGGACAGGGGAACACAGATACGCAGTATTTT. Translating gives CASSYGQGNTDTQYF.

The chain joins TRBV11-2 to TRBJ2-3; D remains unclear. This CDR3 comprises 17 residues. Germline-derived CDR1 and CDR2 are SGHAT and FQNNGV. Trimming left V 3 bases short and J 4 bases short, with 20 bases between. The CDR3 spells CASSLGFGLGLADTQYF. CDR3 bases: TGTGCCAGCAGCTTGGGCTTTGGGCTAGGTTTGGCAGATACGCAGTATTTT.

This clonotype was counted only a few times. The rearrangement joins TRBV7-9 to TRBJ2-7, with 8 bases that match TRBD2. The CDR3 extends over 14 amino acids. The germline V gene encodes CDR1 SEHNR and CDR2 FQNEAQ (reference sequence). The V gene end was trimmed by 5 bases and the J gene end by 2 bases; junction bases not matched to a gene: 5. The chain's CDR3 is CASSKGLDTYEQYF. DNA for the CDR3: TGTGCCAGCAGCAAGGGACTAGATACCTACGAGCAGTACTTC. Filled out from reference TRBV7-9 and TRBJ2-7, the complete variable domain reads DTGVSQNPRHKITKRGQNVTFRCDPISEHNRLYWYRQTLGQGPEFLTYFQNEAQLEKSRLLSDRFSAERPKGSFSTLEIQRTEQGDSAMYLCASSKGLDTYEQYFGPGTRLTVT.

The V gene is TRBV7-8, the J gene TRBJ2-2, with 8 nucleotides matching TRBD2. The V gene's germline CDR1 is SGHVS and CDR2 FQNEAQ. The CDR3 has 13 amino acids. V was clipped by 10 bases and J by 2 bases; unmatched bases: 3. DNA for the CDR3: TGTGCCATGCGGGGGGCCAACACCGGGGAGCTGTTTTTT. It specifies CAMRGANTGELFF. The entire variable domain, with the rest obtained from reference TRBV7-8 and TRBJ2-2, is as follows: GAGVSQSPRYKVAKRGQDVALRCDPISGHVSLFWYQQALGQGPEFLTYFQNEAQLDKSGLPSDRFFAERPEGSVSTLKIQRTQQEDSAVYLCAMRGANTGELFFGEGSRLTVL.

This chain uses TRBV14 with TRBJ1-2; D unresolved. Trimming removed 0 bases at V and 1 base at J, with 12 bases between. CDR1 and CDR2 (germline): SGHDN, FVKESK. CDR3 length: 16 amino acids. DNA for the CDR3: TGTGCCAGCAGCCAAGAACGGACCCAATTTAACTATGGCTACACCTTC. As protein: CASSQERTQFNYGYTF. Full variable domain (missing parts from reference TRBV14 and TRBJ1-2): EAGVTQFPSHSVIEKGQTVTLRCDPISGHDNLYWYRRVMGKEIKFLLHFVKESKQDESGMPNNRFLAERTGGTYSTLKVQPAELEDSGVYFCASSQERTQFNYGYTFGSGTRLTVV.

The chain carries TRBV5-1 and TRBJ2-1; maybe TRBD2 (6 bases). Germline V gene sequence: CDR1 SGHRS, CDR2 YFSETQ. Trimming shortened V by 1 base and J by 0 bases, and 29 bases separated the two germline ends. The CDR3 covers 22 residues. The CDR3 reads CASSLRGYQSRTLITSYNEQFF. Here the CDR3 DNA reads TGCGCCAGCAGCTTGCGGGGGTATCAATCCCGTACTCTCATTACCTCCTACAATGAGCAGTTCTTC.

The chain is built from TRBV7-2 and TRBJ2-5, with D perhaps TRBD2 (5 bases). The CDR3 covers 18 residues. Trimming shortened V by 5 bases and J by 6 bases, and 28 bases separated the two germline ends. CDR1 is SGHTA, CDR2 FQGNSA, per germline. The CDR3 DNA follows: TGTGCCAGCAGCCCCTTGGCGGGCAGGACCGCGGATGGGAAGACCCAGTACTTC. Amino acid sequence: CASSPLAGRTADGKTQYF.

The chain is built from TRBV7-2 and TRBJ2-7; 8 bases agree with TRBD1. V lost 7 bases to trimming and J lost 6 bases; unmatched junction nucleotides: 8. Germline V CDR1 and CDR2: SGHTA, FQGNSA. The CDR3 extends over 13 amino acids. The CDR3 spells CASNFRQGSEQYF. Written as DNA, the CDR3 is TGTGCCAGCAACTTTCGACAGGGGAGCGAGCAGTACTTC.

This clonotype has more than one count but fewer than ten. J is TRBJ1-2 and V is TRBV12-3 or TRBV12-4, with a weak D call TRBD1 (6 bases). V lost 2 bases and J lost 4, with 11 bases in between. The CDR3 length is 14 residues. The CDR3 region has the DNA TGTGCCAGCAGTTTATTGGGGGGCGGCTATGGCTACACCTTC. Encoded protein: CASSLLGGGYGYTF.

CDR3: CASSLMAGGPKETQYF. DNA of the CDR3: TGTGCCAGCAGCTTAATGGCGGGGGGGCCTAAAGAGACCCAGTACTTC. The chain employs TRBV7-3 and TRBJ2-5, with 9 nucleotides matching TRBD2. The trim removed 1 base at V and 3 bases at J, leaving 6 bases unmatched. The CDR3 is made up of 16 amino acids. In germline, CDR1 is SGHTA, CDR2 FQGTGA. The full variable domain, in which reference TRBV7-3 and TRBJ2-5 provide the parts outside the CDR3, is GAGVSQTPSNKVTEKGKYVELRCDPISGHTALYWYRQSLGQGPEFLIYFQGTGAADDSGLPNDRFFAVRPEGSVSTLKIQRTERGDSAVYLCASSLMAGGPKETQYFGPGTRLLVL.

V gene TRBV5-1 combines with J gene TRBJ2-1; no clear D. This CDR3 has 16 residues. The V gene's germline CDR1 is SGHRS and CDR2 YFSETQ. With 0 bases removed from V and 12 bases from J, the gap between germline ends came to 22 bases. The CDR3 loop is CASSLEAAKSTLGQFF. CDR3 in DNA: TGCGCCAGCAGCTTGGAGGCAGCGAAGTCCACACTTGGGCAGTTCTTC.